This T cell receptor (beta chain) came from a study of blood T cell repertoires in COVID-19. The overall study: Samples came from the United States, Italy and Spain, spanning acute and convalescent COVID-19. Sources were T cells, B-cell-depleted T cells, or PBMCs; the material itself was cDNA or gDNA.

The CDR3 loop spans 15 amino acids. In the original workflow: The authors estimated nucleated cell counts from reference gene primer amplification. This table comes from immunoSEQ multiplex PCR, and its TCRdb copy is limited to in-frame clones, with some not included. V and J calls and clone size are copied from that table; D and trimming were computed from the DNA. Altogether a few hundred thousand clones are present, roughly 87% being singletons, with the ten largest covering roughly 3%. This clone occurred once. The chain is built from TRBV21-1 and TRBJ1-1; TRBD1 was called by the table and not checked on the DNA. TRBV21-1 is a listed pseudogene. The clonotype originates from a man younger than 35 with active or convalescent COVID-19. The specimen was peripheral blood. CDR3 region: CASSKGRGPGTEAFF. CDR3 DNA: TGTGCCAGCAGCAAAGGAAGGGGGCCGGGCACTGAAGCTTTCTTT.